This T cell receptor (beta chain) was sequenced during a study of early T cells in non-severe SARS-CoV-2 infection. Study-wide background: Chains were not paired, and sequencing was done on bulk RNA from unsorted whole blood.

Unique molecular identifiers (one per individual cDNA molecule) were attached. TCRdb reanalysed the 5' RACE reads using MiXCR and keeps one entry per CDR3 protein. In the table there are about 50,000 distinct CDR3 sequences, 5.5% to 6.5% of which are singletons. There are many counts of this clonotype. V was shortened by 0 bases and J by 1 base, with 6 bases between the two germline ends. The germline gives CDR1 SGHAT, CDR2 FQNNGV. This CDR3 contains 15 residues. This rearrangement joins TRBV11-2 to TRBJ2-2, with unresolved D. The sequencing used whole blood, collected at baseline. This TCR derives from an adult who was a healthcare worker with PCR-confirmed SARS-CoV-2 infection or an uninfected control (not recorded which). CDR3 sequence reads: CASSLESVNTGELFF. The CDR3 coding sequence is TGTGCCAGCAGCTTAGAGTCGGTGAACACCGGGGAGCTGTTTTTT. Together with reference TRBV11-2 and TRBJ2-2, the CDR3 gives the full variable domain: EAGVAQSPRYKIIEKRQSVAFWCNPISGHATLYWYQQILGQGPKLLIQFQNNGVVDDSQLPKDRFSAERLKGVDSTLKIQPAKLEDSAVYLCASSLESVNTGELFFGEGSRLTVL.